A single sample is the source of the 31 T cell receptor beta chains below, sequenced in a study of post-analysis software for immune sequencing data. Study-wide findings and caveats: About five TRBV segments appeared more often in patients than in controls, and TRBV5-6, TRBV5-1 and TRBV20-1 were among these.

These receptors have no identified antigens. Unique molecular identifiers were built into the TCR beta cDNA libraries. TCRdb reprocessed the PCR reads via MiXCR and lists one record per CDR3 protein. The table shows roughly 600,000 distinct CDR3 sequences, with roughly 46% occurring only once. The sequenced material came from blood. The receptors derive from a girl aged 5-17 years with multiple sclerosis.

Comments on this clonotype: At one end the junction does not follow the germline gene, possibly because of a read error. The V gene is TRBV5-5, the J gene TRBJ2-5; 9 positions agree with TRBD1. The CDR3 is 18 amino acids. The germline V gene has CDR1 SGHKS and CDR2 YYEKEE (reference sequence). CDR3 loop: CASSLRRLGQGSIETQYF. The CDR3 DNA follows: TGTGCCAGCAGCTTGCGCCGGTTAGGACAGGGGAGCATAGAGACCCAGTACTTT.

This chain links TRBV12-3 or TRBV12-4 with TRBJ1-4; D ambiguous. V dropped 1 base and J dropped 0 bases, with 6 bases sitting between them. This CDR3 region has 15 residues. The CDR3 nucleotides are TGTGCCAGCAGTTTAGAGAAAGCAACTAATGAAAAACTGTTTTTT. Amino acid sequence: CASSLEKATNEKLFF.

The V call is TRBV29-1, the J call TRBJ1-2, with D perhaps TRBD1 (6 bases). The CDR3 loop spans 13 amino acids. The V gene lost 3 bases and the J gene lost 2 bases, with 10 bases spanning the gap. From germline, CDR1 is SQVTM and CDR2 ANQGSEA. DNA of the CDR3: TGCAGCGTTGACCCAGGACAGAACTATGGCTACACCTTC. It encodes CSVDPGQNYGYTF.

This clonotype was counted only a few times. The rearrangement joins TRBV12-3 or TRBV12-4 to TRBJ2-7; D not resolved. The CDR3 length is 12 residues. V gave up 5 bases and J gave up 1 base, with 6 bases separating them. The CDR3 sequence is CASSPESYEQYF. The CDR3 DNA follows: TGTGCCAGCAGTCCCGAGTCCTACGAGCAGTACTTC.

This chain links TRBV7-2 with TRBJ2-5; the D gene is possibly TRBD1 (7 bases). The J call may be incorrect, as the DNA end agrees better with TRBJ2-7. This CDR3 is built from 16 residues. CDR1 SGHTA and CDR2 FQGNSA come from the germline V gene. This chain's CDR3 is CASSLGGGTALYEQYF. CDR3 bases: TGTGCCAGCAGCTTAGGTGGGGGGACAGCCCTCTACGAGCAGTACTTC.

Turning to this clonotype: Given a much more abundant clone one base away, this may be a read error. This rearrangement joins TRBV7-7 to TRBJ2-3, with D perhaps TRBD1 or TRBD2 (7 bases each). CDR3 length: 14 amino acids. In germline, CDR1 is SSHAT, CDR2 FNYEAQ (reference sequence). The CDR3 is CASSWGGQTDTQYF. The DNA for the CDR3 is TGTGCTAGCAGCTGGGGGGGACAGACAGATACGCAGTATTTT.

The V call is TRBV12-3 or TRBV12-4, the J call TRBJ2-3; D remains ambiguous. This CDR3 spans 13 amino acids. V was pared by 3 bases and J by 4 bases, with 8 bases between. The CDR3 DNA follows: TGTGCCAGCAGTTTGATCCCCCCAGATACGCAGTATTTT. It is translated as CASSLIPPDTQYF.

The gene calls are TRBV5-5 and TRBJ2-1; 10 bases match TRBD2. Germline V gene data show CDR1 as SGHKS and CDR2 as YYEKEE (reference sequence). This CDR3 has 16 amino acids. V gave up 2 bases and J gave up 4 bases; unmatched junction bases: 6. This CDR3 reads CASSFSSGGTYNEQFF. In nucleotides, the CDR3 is TGTGCCAGCAGCTTTTCTAGCGGGGGCACTTACAATGAGCAGTTCTTC. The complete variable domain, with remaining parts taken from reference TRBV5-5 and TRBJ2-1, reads DAGVTQSPTHLIKTRGQQVTLRCSPISGHKSVSWYQQVLGQGPQFIFQYYEKEERGRGNFPDRFSARQFPNYSSELNVNALLLGDSALYLCASSFSSGGTYNEQFFGPGTRLTVL.

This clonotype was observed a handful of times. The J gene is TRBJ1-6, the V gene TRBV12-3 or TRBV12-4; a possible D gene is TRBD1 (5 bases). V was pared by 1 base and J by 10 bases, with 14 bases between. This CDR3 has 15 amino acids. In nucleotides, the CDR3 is TGTGCCAGCAGTTTAGATAGACAGACGGGATCACCCCTCCACTTT. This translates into CASSLDRQTGSPLHF.

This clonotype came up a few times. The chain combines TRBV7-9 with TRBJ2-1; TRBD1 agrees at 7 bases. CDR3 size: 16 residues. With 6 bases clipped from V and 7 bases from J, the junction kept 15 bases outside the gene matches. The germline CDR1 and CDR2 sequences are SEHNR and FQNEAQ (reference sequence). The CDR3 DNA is TGTGCCAGCAGACCTCGTGACAGGGATAATACTAATGAGCAGTTCTTC. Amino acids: CASRPRDRDNTNEQFF.

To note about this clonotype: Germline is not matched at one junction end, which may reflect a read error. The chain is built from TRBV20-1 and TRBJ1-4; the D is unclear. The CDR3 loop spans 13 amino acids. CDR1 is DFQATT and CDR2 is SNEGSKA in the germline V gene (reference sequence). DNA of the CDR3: TGCAGTGCGAGAGTTGGGTTAGGAGAAAAACTGTTTTTT. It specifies CSARVGLGEKLFF.

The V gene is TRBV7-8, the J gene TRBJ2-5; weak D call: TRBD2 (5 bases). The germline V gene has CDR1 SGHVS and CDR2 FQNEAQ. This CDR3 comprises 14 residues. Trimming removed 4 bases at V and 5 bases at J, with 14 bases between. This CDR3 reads CASSSIGRGETQYF. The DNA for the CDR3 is TGTGCCAGCAGCTCGATAGGTCGGGGTGAGACCCAGTACTTC. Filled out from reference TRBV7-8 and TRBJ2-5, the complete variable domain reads GAGVSQSPRYKVAKRGQDVALRCDPISGHVSLFWYQQALGQGPEFLTYFQNEAQLDKSGLPSDRFFAERPEGSVSTLKIQRTQQEDSAVYLCASSSIGRGETQYFGPGTRLLVL.

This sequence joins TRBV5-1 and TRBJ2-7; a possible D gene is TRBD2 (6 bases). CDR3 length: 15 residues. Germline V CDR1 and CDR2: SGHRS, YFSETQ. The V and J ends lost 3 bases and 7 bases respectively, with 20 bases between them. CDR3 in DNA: TGCGCCAGCAGCTCAATTAGCGGATACCTACTGGAGCAGTACTTC. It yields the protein CASSSISGYLLEQYF.

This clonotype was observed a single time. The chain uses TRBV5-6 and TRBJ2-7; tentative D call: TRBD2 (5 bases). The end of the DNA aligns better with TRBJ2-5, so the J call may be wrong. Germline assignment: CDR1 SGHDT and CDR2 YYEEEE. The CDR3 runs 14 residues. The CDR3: CASSGPGGRETQYF. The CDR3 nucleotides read TGTGCCAGCAGCGGCCCTGGAGGTCGGGAGACCCAGTACTTC.

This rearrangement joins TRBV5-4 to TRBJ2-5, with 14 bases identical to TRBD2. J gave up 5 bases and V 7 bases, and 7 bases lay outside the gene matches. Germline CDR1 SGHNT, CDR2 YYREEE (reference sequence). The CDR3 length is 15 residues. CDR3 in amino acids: CASRTSGGRGETQYF. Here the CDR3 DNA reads TGTGCCAGCCGGACTAGCGGGGGGAGGGGGGAGACCCAGTACTTC.

CDR3 residues: CASSYPLGTEAFF. DNA for the CDR3: TGTGCCAGCAGTTACCCTTTGGGCACTGAAGCTTTCTTT. The chain combines TRBV6-5 with TRBJ1-1, with D uncertain. Germline lookup yields CDR1 MNHEY and CDR2 SVGAGI. Trimming removed 2 bases at V and 4 bases at J, with 8 bases between. This CDR3 is built from 13 residues.

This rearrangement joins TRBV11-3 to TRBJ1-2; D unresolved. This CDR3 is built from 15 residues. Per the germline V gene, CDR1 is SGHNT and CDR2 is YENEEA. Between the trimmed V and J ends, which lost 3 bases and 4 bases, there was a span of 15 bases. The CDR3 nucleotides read TGTGCCAGCAGCTTGGGTGGCTTCCAAGGCTATGGCTACACCTTC. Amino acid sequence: CASSLGGFQGYGYTF.

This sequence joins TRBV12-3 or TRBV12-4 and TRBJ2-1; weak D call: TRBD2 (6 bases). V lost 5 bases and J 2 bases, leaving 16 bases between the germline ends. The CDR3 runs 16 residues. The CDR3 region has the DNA TGTGCCAGCAGTGCACCCCGGGACTCACCCTACAATGAGCAGTTCTTC. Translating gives CASSAPRDSPYNEQFF.

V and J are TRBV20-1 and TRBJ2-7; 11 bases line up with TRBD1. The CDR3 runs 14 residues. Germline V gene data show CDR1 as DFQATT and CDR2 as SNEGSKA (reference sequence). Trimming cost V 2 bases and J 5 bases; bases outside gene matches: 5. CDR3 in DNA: TGCAGTGCTAGACTAGGGACAGGGGGACACGAGCAGTACTTC. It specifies CSARLGTGGHEQYF.

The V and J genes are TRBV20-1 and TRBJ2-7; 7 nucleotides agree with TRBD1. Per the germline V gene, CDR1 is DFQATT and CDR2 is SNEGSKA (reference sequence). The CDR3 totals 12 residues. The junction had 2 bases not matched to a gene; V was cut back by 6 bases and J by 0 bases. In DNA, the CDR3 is TGCAGTGCAGGACAGGACTCCTACGAGCAGTACTTC. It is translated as CSAGQDSYEQYF.

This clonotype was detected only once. CDR3 residues: CASSALAGARPDTQYF. The CDR3 nucleotides are TGTGCCAGCAGCGCCTTAGCGGGAGCGAGGCCAGATACGCAGTATTTT. This chain connects TRBV7-2 to TRBJ2-3; TRBD2 matches 9 bases. Trimming cost V 5 bases and J 4 bases; bases outside gene matches: 10. Germline-derived CDR1 and CDR2 are SGHTA and FQGNSA. The CDR3 covers 16 residues.

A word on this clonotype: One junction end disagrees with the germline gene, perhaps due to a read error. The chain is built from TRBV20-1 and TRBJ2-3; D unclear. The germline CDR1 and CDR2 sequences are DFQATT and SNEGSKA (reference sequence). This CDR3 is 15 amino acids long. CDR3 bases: TGCAGTGCTGGAGATCCCCCCCTGGGTATAGATACGCAGTATTTT. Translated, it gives CSAGDPPLGIDTQYF.

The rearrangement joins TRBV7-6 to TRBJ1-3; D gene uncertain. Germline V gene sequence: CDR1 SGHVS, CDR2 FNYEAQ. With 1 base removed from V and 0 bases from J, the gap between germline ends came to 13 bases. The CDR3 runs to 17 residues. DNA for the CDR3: TGTGCCAGCAGCTTAGAGGGAGAGGCTGCCTCTGGAAACACCATATATTTT. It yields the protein CASSLEGEAASGNTIYF.

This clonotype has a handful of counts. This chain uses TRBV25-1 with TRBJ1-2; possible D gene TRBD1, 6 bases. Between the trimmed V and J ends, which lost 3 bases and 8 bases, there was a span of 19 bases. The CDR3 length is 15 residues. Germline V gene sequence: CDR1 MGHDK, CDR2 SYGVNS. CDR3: CASSDGGAAMGGYTF. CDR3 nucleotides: TGTGCCAGCAGTGACGGGGGGGCAGCGATGGGAGGCTACACCTTC.

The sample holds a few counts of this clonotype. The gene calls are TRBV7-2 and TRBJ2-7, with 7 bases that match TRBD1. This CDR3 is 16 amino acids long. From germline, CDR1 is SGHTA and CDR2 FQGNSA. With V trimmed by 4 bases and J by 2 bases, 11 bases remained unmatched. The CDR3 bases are TGTGCCAGCAGCTCCGGGACAGATATACCACCCTACGAGCAGTACTTC. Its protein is CASSSGTDIPPYEQYF.

The CDR3 bases are TGTGCCAGCAGTGTAGGGGGTGTTTCCACTGAAGCTTTCTTT. This sequence encodes CASSVGGVSTEAFF. The chain is built from TRBV6-5 and TRBJ1-1; a possible D gene is TRBD1 (6 bases). The germline gives CDR1 MNHEY, CDR2 SVGAGI. This CDR3 spans 14 amino acids. V shed 5 bases and J shed 4 bases, with 14 bases lying between them.

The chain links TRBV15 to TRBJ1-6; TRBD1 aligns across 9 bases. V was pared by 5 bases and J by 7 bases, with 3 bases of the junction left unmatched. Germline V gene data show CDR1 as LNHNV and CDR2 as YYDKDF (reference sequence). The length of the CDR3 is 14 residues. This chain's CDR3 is CATSRDRVNSPLHF. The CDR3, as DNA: TGTGCCACCAGCCGGGACAGGGTCAATTCACCCCTCCACTTT.

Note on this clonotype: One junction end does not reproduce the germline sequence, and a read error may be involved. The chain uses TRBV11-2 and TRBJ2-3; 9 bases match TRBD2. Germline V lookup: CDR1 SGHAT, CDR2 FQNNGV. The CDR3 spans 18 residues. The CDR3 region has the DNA TGTGCCAGCAGCTCTATGGGTAGCGGGAGAATCCATACAGATACGCGGTATTTT. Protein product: CASSSMGSGRIHTDTRYF.

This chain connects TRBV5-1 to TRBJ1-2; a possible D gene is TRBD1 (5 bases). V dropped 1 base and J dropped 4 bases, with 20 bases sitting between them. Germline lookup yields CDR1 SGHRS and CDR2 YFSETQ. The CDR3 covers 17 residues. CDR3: CASSLRGPPSRGYGYTF. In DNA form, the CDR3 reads TGCGCCAGCAGCTTGAGGGGCCCGCCGAGCCGGGGCTATGGCTACACCTTC.

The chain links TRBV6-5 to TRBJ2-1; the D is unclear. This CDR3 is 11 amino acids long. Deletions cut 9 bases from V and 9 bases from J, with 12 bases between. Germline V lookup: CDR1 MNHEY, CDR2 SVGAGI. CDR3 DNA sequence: TGTGCCAGTGGTCGAAGGCGTGAGCAGTTCTTC. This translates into CASGRRREQFF.

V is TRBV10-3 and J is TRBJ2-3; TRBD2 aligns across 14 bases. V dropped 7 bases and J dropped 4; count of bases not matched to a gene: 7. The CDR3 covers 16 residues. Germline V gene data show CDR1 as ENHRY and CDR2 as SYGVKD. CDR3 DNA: TGTGCCATCACGGCGACTAGCGGGGGGGCCGCAGATACGCAGTATTTT. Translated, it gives CAITATSGGAADTQYF.